A single sample is the source of the 31 T cell receptor beta chains below, sequenced in a study of blood T cell repertoires in COVID-19. Method: immunoSEQ multiplex PCR; TCRdb's copy keeps in-frame clones and lacks some. The sample carries some 220,000 clones, 70% to 90% recorded once. Sequencing used peripheral blood. Every receptor here comes from a woman aged 70-85 years with COVID-19, enrolled during active disease.

The chain employs TRBV7-2 and TRBJ2-7, with TRBD2 identical over 14 bases. This CDR3 has 17 amino acids. The J segment lost 7 bases and the V segment lost 2 bases, leaving 10 bases of the junction unmatched. The V gene's germline CDR1 is SGHTA and CDR2 FQGNSA. CDR3 amino acids: CASSLMRLAGGPSEQYF. The CDR3 DNA reads TGTGCCAGCAGCTTAATGAGACTAGCGGGAGGGCCGTCGGAGCAGTACTTC. The full variable domain, with the rest looked up from reference TRBV7-2 and TRBJ2-7, is GAGVSQSPSNKVTEKGKDVELRCDPISGHTALYWYRQSLGQGLEFLIYFQGNSAPDKSGLPSDRFSAERTGGSVSTLTIQRTQQEDSAVYLCASSLMRLAGGPSEQYFGPGTRLTVT.

This rearrangement joins TRBV2 to TRBJ1-3, with D perhaps TRBD1 (6 bases). There are 14 residues in the CDR3. With 6 bases removed from V and 4 bases from J, the gap between germline ends came to 13 bases. The germline V gene encodes CDR1 SNHLY and CDR2 FYNNEI. DNA of the CDR3: TGTGCCAGCAGATTCCGGGACATCGGAAACACCATATATTTT. It codes for CASRFRDIGNTIYF.

The CDR3 nucleotides are TGTGCCAGCTCACCCGGGACAGGGGACTACGAGCAGTACTTC. Amino acid sequence: CASSPGTGDYEQYF. The genes are TRBV18 and TRBJ2-7; 10 bases agree with TRBD1. The V segment lost 3 bases and the J segment 3 bases; nucleotides outside the gene matches: 2. Germline V gene sequence: CDR1 KGHSH, CDR2 LQKENI. The CDR3 consists of 14 residues.

The chain couples TRBV7-8 to TRBJ2-2; D gene ambiguous. The ends were cut back, 3 bases at V and 5 bases at J, with 7 bases in the middle. The CDR3 has 13 amino acids. Germline V CDR1 and CDR2: SGHVS, FQNEAQ. CDR3 amino acids: CASSLSGTGELFF. The CDR3 DNA reads as TGTGCCAGCAGCTTGTCCGGGACCGGGGAGCTGTTTTTT.

The rearrangement joins TRBV6-5 to TRBJ1-1; possibly TRBD1 for D (6 bases). The CDR3 has 14 residues. The V end lost 8 bases, the J end lost 4 bases, and 17 bases lay between the germline ends. Germline loops: CDR1 MNHEY, CDR2 SVGAGI. The CDR3 loop reads CASRQSGAATEAFF. Written as DNA, the CDR3 is TGTGCCAGCCGACAATCAGGGGCAGCCACTGAAGCTTTCTTT.

In its sample, this clone was seen a few times. V gene TRBV19 combines with J gene TRBJ2-7, with D tentatively TRBD1 (5 bases). The ends were cut back, 5 bases at V and 2 bases at J, with 16 bases in the middle. From germline, CDR1 is LNHDA and CDR2 SQIVND (reference sequence). This CDR3 has 15 amino acids. The CDR3 bases are TGTGCCAGTAGTCTACAAAGGGGAAAACCCTACGAGCAGTACTTC. Protein sequence: CASSLQRGKPYEQYF.

The V and J genes are TRBV6-2 or TRBV6-3 and TRBJ1-4, with D possibly being TRBD1 (5 bases). V lost 3 bases and J 4 bases, leaving 12 bases between the germline ends. Per germline, CDR1 MNHEY and CDR2 SVGEGT. The CDR3 is made up of 15 amino acids. The CDR3 reads CASSYGGALNEKLFF. The CDR3 DNA sequence: TGTGCCAGCAGTTATGGAGGGGCGCTTAATGAAAAACTGTTTTTT.

V usage is TRBV10-2 and J usage is TRBJ1-5; possible D gene TRBD1, 6 bases. This CDR3 region has 13 residues. The germline V and J ends were trimmed by 4 bases and 3 bases, with 7 bases remaining between them. Germline loops: CDR1 WSHSY, CDR2 SAAADI. CDR3 residues: CASSGDTNQPQHF. The CDR3 nucleotides read TGCGCCAGCAGTGGGGACACCAATCAGCCCCAGCATTTT.

The chain recombines TRBV27 with TRBJ1-5; 9 nucleotides align to TRBD1. V lost 10 bases to trimming and J lost 6 bases; unmatched junction nucleotides: 10. The CDR3 extends over 14 amino acids. Germline V lookup: CDR1 MNHEY, CDR2 SMNVEV (reference sequence). CDR3 loop: CATRPTGGFQPQHF. In DNA, the CDR3 is TGTGCCACGCGCCCAACAGGGGGCTTTCAGCCCCAGCATTTT.

The rearrangement links TRBV3-1 (or the pseudogene TRBV3-2) to TRBJ1-1; D ambiguous. Between the trimmed V and J ends, which lost 7 bases and 3 bases, there was a span of 15 bases. CDR3 length: 14 residues. Germline values: CDR1 LGHDT, CDR2 YNNKEL (reference sequence). This CDR3 reads CASTPHGRDTEAFF. The DNA of the CDR3 is TGTGCCAGCACCCCACACGGGAGGGACACTGAAGCTTTCTTT.

The gene calls are TRBV6-1 and TRBJ1-2, with no clear D. Germline V gene lookup returns CDR1 MNHNS and CDR2 SASEGT. V was pared by 2 bases and J by 8 bases, with 12 bases between. The CDR3 is 13 residues long. In DNA form, the CDR3 reads TGTGCCAGCAGTGAAAGCGGGGTCCGAGGCTACACCTTC. Translated, it gives CASSESGVRGYTF.

This clone has a single count. The genes are TRBV30 and TRBJ1-2, with TRBD1 matching over 10 bases. The CDR3 contains 14 residues. Germline V gives CDR1 GTSNPN, CDR2 SVGIG (reference sequence). Trimming removed 2 bases from V and 7 bases from J; junction bases left unmatched: 7. CDR3 region: CAWSRGQGISGYTF. The CDR3 bases are TGTGCCTGGAGTCGGGGACAGGGGATCTCTGGCTACACCTTC.

The chain couples TRBV27 to TRBJ2-7; 7 nucleotides agree with TRBD2. The trim removed 4 bases at V and 2 bases at J, leaving 5 bases unmatched. Germline V gene sequence: CDR1 MNHEY, CDR2 SMNVEV (reference sequence). The CDR3 runs to 14 residues. CDR3 loop: CASSSTSQPYEQYF. CDR3 in DNA: TGTGCCAGCAGTTCGACTAGCCAACCCTACGAGCAGTACTTC.

This chain uses TRBV5-5 with TRBJ2-5, with D tentatively TRBD2 (6 bases). The CDR3 length is 13 residues. Germline lookup yields CDR1 SGHKS and CDR2 YYEKEE (reference sequence). With 2 bases removed from V and 2 bases from J, the gap between germline ends came to 7 bases. The CDR3 nucleotides read TGTGCCAGCAGCTTAAGCGGGCAAGAGACCCAGTACTTC. Protein product: CASSLSGQETQYF.

This chain links TRBV5-1 with TRBJ2-7, with 9 bases identical to TRBD2. The CDR3 is 16 amino acids. Trimming at V came to 4 bases and at J to 6 bases, leaving 14 bases not matched to a gene. Germline CDR1 SGHRS, CDR2 YFSETQ. The CDR3 nucleotides read TGCGCCAGCAGCCCACTTAGCGGGAGAGGTTCATCCGAGCAGTACTTC. The encoded protein is CASSPLSGRGSSEQYF.

The chain combines TRBV11-3 with TRBJ2-7, with TRBD1 identical over 10 bases. V dropped 5 bases and J dropped 1; count of bases not matched to a gene: 5. Germline V gene sequence: CDR1 SGHNT, CDR2 YENEEA. CDR3 size: 15 residues. The CDR3 sequence: CASSPGTGDSYEQYF. For the CDR3, the DNA is TGTGCCAGCAGCCCCGGGACAGGGGATTCCTACGAGCAGTACTTC.

This chain links TRBV29-1 with TRBJ1-2; TRBD1 matches 7 bases. This CDR3 contains 14 residues. CDR1 is SQVTM and CDR2 is ANQGSEA in the germline V gene. V gave up 6 bases and J gave up 4 bases; unmatched junction bases: 11. Here the CDR3 reads CSVTSGQAIYGYTF. The CDR3 coding sequence is TGCAGCGTGACCTCCGGACAGGCAATCTATGGCTACACCTTC.

This clone was detected once. This chain joins TRBV18 and TRBJ2-7; TRBD1 agrees at 9 bases. Germline CDR1 KGHSH, CDR2 LQKENI. The junction had 6 bases not matched to a gene; V was cut back by 0 bases and J by 6 bases. This CDR3 is 15 amino acids long. CDR3 residues: CASSPPDRGFLEQYF. As DNA, the CDR3 is TGTGCCAGCTCACCACCGGACAGGGGATTCCTCGAGCAGTACTTC.

The chain carries TRBV5-6 and TRBJ1-1, with D tentatively TRBD1 (5 bases). Trimming stripped 0 bases from V and 1 base from J, with 13 bases between. Germline V gene data show CDR1 as SGHDT and CDR2 as YYEEEE. The CDR3 covers 16 residues. The chain's CDR3 is CASSLVGRVTNTEAFF. DNA of the CDR3: TGTGCCAGCAGCTTGGTTGGCAGGGTAACGAACACTGAAGCTTTCTTT.

The chain employs TRBV6-6 and TRBJ2-3, with TRBD2 matching 8 bases. The V gene end was trimmed by 6 bases and the J gene end by 8 bases; junction bases not matched to a gene: 13. The CDR3 spans 15 residues. The germline V gene encodes CDR1 MNHNY and CDR2 SVGAGI (reference sequence). CDR3 bases: TGTGCCAGCAGGGACCGGGCTAGCGGGCATCGTACGCAGTATTTT. This encodes CASRDRASGHRTQYF.

This clone was picked up one time. The V gene is TRBV9, the J gene TRBJ1-6, with D perhaps matching TRBD1 (6 bases). V was pared by 0 bases and J by 7 bases, with 11 bases between. Germline loops: CDR1 SGDLS, CDR2 YYNGEE. CDR3 length equals 15 residues. The CDR3, as DNA: TGTGCCAGCAGCGTAGATCAGGGGCCGAATTCACCCCTCCACTTT. Its protein is CASSVDQGPNSPLHF. Full variable domain (missing parts from reference TRBV9 and TRBJ1-6): DSGVTQTPKHLITATGQRVTLRCSPRSGDLSVYWYQQSLDQGLQFLIQYYNGEERAKGNILERFSAQQFPDLHSELNLSSLELGDSALYFCASSVDQGPNSPLHFGNGTRLTVT.

The rearrangement uses TRBV5-8 and TRBJ2-7, with 9 bases fitting TRBD1. Losses at the gene ends were 4 bases for V and 3 bases for J; bases not matched to a gene: 8. Germline V gives CDR1 SGHTS, CDR2 YDEGEE. The CDR3 runs to 15 residues. CDR3 nucleotide sequence: TGTGCCAGCAGCCTGACAGGGGGAAAGGGCTACGAGCAGTACTTC. Translated, it gives CASSLTGGKGYEQYF. The full variable domain, with the rest looked up from reference TRBV5-8 and TRBJ2-7, is EAGVTQSPTHLIKTRGQQATLRCSPISGHTSVYWYQQALGLGLQFLLWYDEGEERNRGNFPPRFSGRQFPNYSSELNVNALELEDSALYLCASSLTGGKGYEQYFGPGTRLTVT.

This clone occurred many times. This sequence joins TRBV6-4 and TRBJ2-1; the match to TRBD2 covers 8 bases. The CDR3 has 14 residues. Germline CDR1 and CDR2: MRHNA and SNTAGT. V lost 3 bases and J lost 6; bases outside the gene matches: 4. The CDR3 nucleotides read TGTGCCAGCAGTGAACTAGCGGACGTCAATGAGCAGTTCTTC. Encoded protein: CASSELADVNEQFF.

The chain employs TRBV4-1 and TRBJ1-2; perhaps TRBD1 as D (6 bases). Trimming shortened V by 1 base and J by 2 bases, and 14 bases separated the two germline ends. CDR1 is MGHRA and CDR2 is YSYEKL in the germline V gene. There are 16 residues in the CDR3. In nucleotides, the CDR3 is TGCGCCAGCAGCCAAGGATCCCCCGGGACAAACTATGGCTACACCTTC. Encoded protein: CASSQGSPGTNYGYTF.

The chain employs TRBV6-5 and TRBJ2-1; no reliable D call. The V gene's germline CDR1 is MNHEY and CDR2 SVGAGI. Trimming stripped 6 bases from V and 7 bases from J, with 7 bases between. This CDR3 spans 11 amino acids. The CDR3 nucleotides read TGTGCCAGCAGAACTCGAAATGAGCAGTTCTTC. The encoded protein is CASRTRNEQFF.

The rearrangement links TRBV27 to TRBJ1-1; D not resolved. Deletions cut 2 bases from V and 1 base from J, with 11 bases between. Germline V gene data show CDR1 as MNHEY and CDR2 as SMNVEV (reference sequence). The CDR3 has 15 amino acids. For the CDR3, the DNA is TGTGCCAGCAGTTTAGTGGGCAGCTGGAACACTGAAGCTTTCTTT. Translation gives CASSLVGSWNTEAFF.

This chain uses TRBV7-2 with TRBJ1-2; 8 bases fit TRBD1. The CDR3 spans 15 residues. The ends lost 3 bases at V and 4 bases at J; junction bases unmatched: 7. Germline CDR1 and CDR2: SGHTA and FQGNSA. The CDR3 DNA sequence: TGTGCCAGCAGCTTTAATTCCGACAGGGGCTATGGCTACACCTTC. As protein: CASSFNSDRGYGYTF.

The count of this clone is one. The chain couples TRBV7-2 to TRBJ2-2, with 11 bases fitting TRBD2. The germline V gene has CDR1 SGHTA and CDR2 FQGNSA. J lost 5 bases, V lost 6 bases, and 14 bases had no gene match. The CDR3 is made up of 18 amino acids. CDR3 DNA sequence: TGTGCCAGCAGTAATCCGGGACTAGCGGAAGGAATAACCGGGGAGCTGTTTTTT. Translated, it gives CASSNPGLAEGITGELFF.

The V and J genes are TRBV10-3 and TRBJ1-4; the D gene is possibly TRBD1 (6 bases). CDR3 length: 13 amino acids. Germline V lookup: CDR1 ENHRY, CDR2 SYGVKD. The ends were cut back, 11 bases at V and 5 bases at J, with 15 bases in the middle. Here the CDR3 DNA reads TGTGCCGCCGGGGGGGGCCCGAATGAAAAACTGTTTTTT. Its protein product is CAAGGGPNEKLFF.

This clone was recorded a few times. The chain combines TRBV4-2 with TRBJ2-7; tentative D call: TRBD2 (6 bases). Looked up from germline, CDR1 is LGHNA and CDR2 is YNFKEQ. This CDR3 has 16 amino acids. The V end lost 0 bases, the J end lost 2 bases, and 14 bases lay between the germline ends. CDR3 region: CASSQELSGEAYEQYF. The CDR3 bases are TGTGCCAGCAGCCAAGAATTATCGGGGGAAGCCTACGAGCAGTACTTC.

The chain joins TRBV20-1 to TRBJ2-1; the D gene is possibly TRBD1 (5 bases). The ends were cut back, 2 bases at V and 6 bases at J, with 5 bases in the middle. CDR1 and CDR2 (germline): DFQATT, SNEGSKA (reference sequence). This CDR3 region has 11 residues. This chain's CDR3 is CSARRGNEQFF. CDR3 nucleotides: TGCAGTGCTAGAAGGGGCAATGAGCAGTTCTTC.